This TCR beta chain was observed in a study of CD8+ T cells in alopecia areata. General study points: Relative to normal scalp, lesional scalp, especially alopecia totalis/universalis, showed higher clonality.

The V end lost 4 bases, the J end lost 0 bases, and 9 bases lay between the germline ends. The CDR3 runs to 14 residues. Germline V gene lookup returns CDR1 SEHNR and CDR2 FQNEAQ (reference sequence). A note on this clone: Its target is not known.

Extracted RNA was reverse transcribed into cDNA, the sequencing template. Clones were sequenced by immunoSEQ multiplex PCR, and TCRdb holds only the in-frame ones, with some missing. The data hold some 180,000 clones, with roughly 56% observed a single time. The clonotype originates from a human donor in good health. Sequencing was carried out using CD8+ T cells sorted from blood. The rearrangement uses TRBV7-9 and TRBJ1-1; D gene ambiguous. CDR3: CASSSGILNTEAFF. As DNA, the CDR3 is TGTGCCAGCAGCTCGGGCATCTTGAACACTGAAGCTTTCTTT.